The subject of this entry is one TCR beta chain. This sample is part of a study of blood T cell repertoires in COVID-19. At the level of the study: The cDNA or gDNA used as material had been derived from T cells, B-cell-depleted T cells, or PBMCs.

The CDR3 contains 14 residues. V lost 6 bases and J 6 bases, leaving 15 bases between the germline ends. Germline V gene lookup returns CDR1 MNHEY and CDR2 SVGAGI. TCRdb keeps only in-frame clones here, not all; method: immunoSEQ multiplex PCR. Of about 110,000 clones listed, 85% were seen once; the top ten hold about 13%. Sequencing was carried out using peripheral blood. The chain is built from TRBV6-5 and TRBJ1-5, with D perhaps TRBD1 (6 bases). This clonotype was sampled from a human donor in a cohort sampled during active COVID-19. CDR3 sequence (DNA): TGTGCCAGCAGCCCGACGGGGGGCCGTCAGCCCCAGCATTTT. Amino acids: CASSPTGGRQPQHF.